These 20 T cell receptor beta chains share one sample of origin, sequenced in a study of blood T cell repertoires in COVID-19. Using immunoSEQ multiplex PCR, the repertoire was profiled, and TCRdb retains in-frame clones only, with some absent. The table shows tens of thousands of clones, with more than 75% occurring only once. Sequencing input: peripheral blood. The source is a woman aged 60-70 years with acute or convalescent COVID-19.

This clone was counted once. The V and J genes are TRBV6-6 and TRBJ1-1; tentative D call: TRBD1 (5 bases). Germline-derived CDR1 and CDR2 are MNHNY and SVGAGI (reference sequence). The CDR3 covers 14 residues. V lost 5 bases, J lost 2 bases, and 12 bases lay in between. CDR3 amino acids: CASSRGAVNTEAFF. In nucleotides, the CDR3 is TGTGCCAGCAGTCGGGGCGCCGTAAACACTGAAGCTTTCTTT.

V is TRBV28 and J is TRBJ1-5; 7 bases map to TRBD1. The CDR3 contains 17 residues. The germline V gene encodes CDR1 MDHEN and CDR2 SYDVKM. Losses at the gene ends were 7 bases for V and 2 bases for J; bases not matched to a gene: 14. CDR3 residues: CASKNSRRQGGNQPQHF. The CDR3 DNA reads as TGTGCCAGCAAAAATTCCCGCCGACAGGGAGGCAATCAGCCCCAGCATTTT.

This chain connects TRBV9 to TRBJ1-2, with D possibly TRBD1 on 5 matching bases. Trimming shortened V by 0 bases and J by 4 bases, and 13 bases separated the two germline ends. In germline, CDR1 is SGDLS, CDR2 YYNGEE. CDR3 length: 15 residues. The CDR3 bases are TGTGCCAGCAGCGTAGCACCCAGGGTAACCTATGGCTACACCTTC. This codes for CASSVAPRVTYGYTF.

The rearrangement links TRBV11-2 to TRBJ1-3, with 7 bases that match TRBD1. The CDR3 is made up of 15 amino acids. J gave up 0 bases and V 4 bases, and 3 bases lay outside the gene matches. Looked up from germline, CDR1 is SGHAT and CDR2 is FQNNGV. CDR3 in amino acids: CASSSDRNSGNTIYF. The CDR3 coding sequence is TGTGCCAGCAGCTCGGACAGGAACTCTGGAAACACCATATATTTT.

This chain joins TRBV3-1 (or the pseudogene TRBV3-2) and TRBJ2-2; 7 bases fit TRBD1. The CDR3 consists of 14 residues. Germline CDR1 reads LGHDT; CDR2 reads YNNKEL (reference sequence). V was clipped by 2 bases and J by 6 bases; unmatched bases: 3. The DNA for the CDR3 is TGTGCCAGCAGCCAATCTCAGGGGGCCGGGGAGCTGTTTTTT. Its translation is CASSQSQGAGELFF.

V usage is TRBV6-1 and J usage is TRBJ1-1; D gene uncertain. Per the germline V gene, CDR1 is MNHNS and CDR2 is SASEGT. The CDR3 consists of 15 residues. Trimming shortened V by 3 bases and J by 1 base, and 12 bases separated the two germline ends. This CDR3 is CASSDSIQTNTEAFF. CDR3 in DNA: TGTGCCAGCAGTGATTCGATACAGACGAACACTGAAGCTTTCTTT.

This chain links TRBV9 with TRBJ1-1; D not certain. Looked up from germline, CDR1 is SGDLS and CDR2 is YYNGEE. The ends were cut back, 4 bases at V and 1 base at J, with 8 bases in the middle. This CDR3 is 13 amino acids long. CDR3: CASSQTQNTEAFF. The CDR3 DNA is TGTGCCAGCAGCCAAACACAGAACACTGAAGCTTTCTTT.

This chain joins TRBV5-1 and TRBJ1-2; 8 nucleotides align to TRBD1. The CDR3 totals 19 residues. The junction had 20 bases not matched to a gene; V was cut back by 5 bases and J by 2 bases. Germline CDR1 SGHRS, CDR2 YFSETQ. CDR3 residues: CASRENSQKPGGSNYGYTF. CDR3 nucleotides: TGCGCCAGCAGAGAAAATAGTCAAAAGCCAGGGGGCTCGAACTATGGCTACACCTTC.

The gene calls are TRBV7-2 and TRBJ1-1; a weak D match, TRBD1 (5 bases). The CDR3 has 14 residues. In germline, CDR1 is SGHTA, CDR2 FQGNSA. Trimming left V 2 bases short and J 4 bases short, with 11 bases between. As DNA, the CDR3 is TGTGCCAGCAGCTTATTGTTAGGGGCCACTGAAGCTTTCTTT. It translates to CASSLLLGATEAFF.

This sequence joins TRBV5-1 and TRBJ1-4, with 10 positions matching TRBD1. Germline V gene data show CDR1 as SGHRS and CDR2 as YFSETQ. After removal of 4 bases from V and 8 bases from J, the junction contained 8 bases not matched to a gene. The CDR3 loop spans 15 amino acids. The CDR3 is CASSPTGTGVEKLFF. CDR3 bases: TGCGCCAGCAGCCCCACGGGGACAGGGGTGGAAAAACTGTTTTTT.

This chain connects TRBV28 to TRBJ2-4, with a possible D match to TRBD1 (7 bases). Germline assignment: CDR1 MDHEN and CDR2 SYDVKM. The CDR3 has 17 amino acids. The germline V and J ends were trimmed by 5 bases and 1 base, with 18 bases remaining between them. The CDR3, as DNA: TGTGCCAGCAGTCTATATACCCCAGGGGGGGCCAAAAACATTCAGTACTTC. This gives the protein CASSLYTPGGAKNIQYF.

The CDR3 here is CASSRQGGSPLHF. CDR3 DNA: TGTGCCAGCAGCAGACAGGGTGGTTCACCCCTCCACTTT. The V and J genes are TRBV6-5 and TRBJ1-6; 7 nucleotides line up with TRBD1. The CDR3 covers 13 residues. CDR1 and CDR2 from the germline V gene are MNHEY and SVGAGI. Trimming took 6 bases from V and 9 from J; bases not matched to a gene: 5.

The J gene is TRBJ2-2, the V gene TRBV10-1; possible D gene TRBD2, 5 bases. Germline-derived CDR1 and CDR2 are WNHNN and SYGVQD (reference sequence). Trimming left V 3 bases short and J 0 bases short, with 20 bases between. The CDR3 is 19 residues long. The CDR3 reads CASSDSGRLSFANTGELFF. CDR3 sequence (DNA): TGCGCCAGCAGTGACTCTGGGAGACTATCGTTCGCGAACACCGGGGAGCTGTTTTTT.

The chain carries TRBV4-1 and TRBJ2-3, with D tentatively TRBD2 (5 bases). Germline V CDR1 and CDR2: MGHRA, YSYEKL. The CDR3 consists of 14 residues. Trimming stripped 1 base from V and 6 bases from J, with 11 bases between. Written as DNA, the CDR3 is TGCGCCAGCAGCCAAGGGGAGCTAGCCGATACGCAGTATTTT. Translated, it gives CASSQGELADTQYF.

V gene TRBV20-1 combines with J gene TRBJ2-7; D is perhaps TRBD2 (6 bases). Germline-derived CDR1 and CDR2 are DFQATT and SNEGSKA (reference sequence). This CDR3 is built from 11 residues. Trimming took 5 bases from V and 6 from J, leaving 11 bases between them. In nucleotides, the CDR3 is TGCAGTGCTGCTCGGGGGAGCGAGCAGTACGTC. It specifies CSAARGSEQYV.

V gene TRBV10-3 combines with J gene TRBJ2-7; no clear D gene. Per the germline V gene, CDR1 is ENHRY and CDR2 is SYGVKD. V dropped 2 bases and J dropped 3 bases, with 8 bases sitting between them. CDR3 length: 13 residues. This CDR3 reads CAISEEARYEQYV. The CDR3 coding sequence is TGTGCCATCAGTGAGGAGGCGCGCTACGAGCAGTACGTC.

The sample holds a few counts of this clone. V gene TRBV7-2 combines with J gene TRBJ2-7; 7 bases are a match to TRBD1. This CDR3 region has 14 residues. V gave up 1 base and J gave up 4 bases; unmatched junction bases: 4. Germline CDR1 is SGHTA and CDR2 is FQGNSA. The CDR3 reads CASSLGPTGYEQYV. CDR3 in DNA: TGTGCCAGCAGCTTAGGGCCGACAGGGTACGAGCAGTACGTC.

This chain connects TRBV7-9 to TRBJ1-1; tentative D call: TRBD1 (5 bases). V lost 5 bases, J lost 3 bases, and 13 bases lay in between. Germline CDR1 is SEHNR and CDR2 is FQNEAQ (reference sequence). The CDR3 is 14 amino acids. The chain's CDR3 is CASSPTPGDTEAFF. As DNA, the CDR3 is TGTGCCAGCAGCCCAACACCGGGGGACACTGAAGCTTTCTTT.

This chain links TRBV5-1 with TRBJ1-2; TRBD1 aligns across 9 bases. Germline-derived CDR1 and CDR2 are SGHRS and YFSETQ. The CDR3 runs 14 residues. The J segment lost 4 bases and the V segment lost 4 bases, leaving 5 bases of the junction unmatched. CDR3 DNA: TGCGCCAGCAGCGCTGGGACAGGGAGCTATGGCTACACCTTC. This codes for CASSAGTGSYGYTF.

This rearrangement joins TRBV24-1 to TRBJ2-2; TRBD1 agrees at 8 bases. The CDR3 contains 14 residues. Trimming took 4 bases from V and 9 from J; bases not matched to a gene: 6. Germline lookup yields CDR1 KGHDR and CDR2 SFDVKD. The chain's CDR3 is CATSEPDRGWELFF. In DNA, the CDR3 is TGTGCCACCAGTGAGCCAGACAGGGGCTGGGAGCTGTTTTTT.